This entry describes one T cell receptor (beta chain). The data are from a study of blood T cell repertoires in COVID-19. About the study: Acute-phase and convalescent COVID-19 samples originated in the United States, Italy and Spain. PBMCs, B-cell-depleted T cells, or T cells were the source of the cDNA or gDNA that made up the material.

CDR3 length: 14 residues. V dropped 4 bases and J dropped 1; count of bases not matched to a gene: 3. The germline gives CDR1 SQVTM, CDR2 ANQGSEA. Authors' methods: Using reference gene primer amplification, nucleated cell counts were estimated. Clones were read by immunoSEQ multiplex PCR, and TCRdb kept only the in-frame ones, dropping some. From that table come the V and J calls and clone size; the DNA was used to work out D and trimming. The table includes about 260,000 clones, roughly 84% detected once. The specimen was peripheral blood. The sequence was obtained from a human donor in a cohort sampled during active COVID-19. The chain links TRBV29-1 to TRBJ2-3; 9 nucleotides agree with TRBD2. CDR3 DNA: TGCAGCGTTGGGGAGCGGGGGGGCACAGATACGCAGTATTTT. Amino acids: CSVGERGGTDTQYF.